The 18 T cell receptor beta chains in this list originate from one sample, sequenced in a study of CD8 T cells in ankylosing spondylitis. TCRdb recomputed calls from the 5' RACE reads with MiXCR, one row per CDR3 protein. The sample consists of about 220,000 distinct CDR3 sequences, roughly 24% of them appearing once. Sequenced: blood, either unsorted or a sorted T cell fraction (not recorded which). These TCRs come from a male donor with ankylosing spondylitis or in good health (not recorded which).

In DNA form, the CDR3 reads TGCAGTGCTAGGGCACACAGGGGTGGCACTGAAGCTTTCTTT. Residues: CSARAHRGGTEAFF. V gene TRBV20-1 combines with J gene TRBJ1-1; 7 bases line up with TRBD1. CDR3 length: 14 residues. V was clipped by 3 bases and J by 4 bases; unmatched bases: 8. Germline V gene lookup returns CDR1 DFQATT and CDR2 SNEGSKA (reference sequence).

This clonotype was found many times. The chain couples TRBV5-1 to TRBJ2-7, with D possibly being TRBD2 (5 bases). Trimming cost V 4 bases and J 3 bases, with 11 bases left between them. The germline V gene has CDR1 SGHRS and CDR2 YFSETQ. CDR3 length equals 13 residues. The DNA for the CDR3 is TGCGCCAGCAGCCGGGATTACGACTACGAGCAGTACTTC. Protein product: CASSRDYDYEQYF.

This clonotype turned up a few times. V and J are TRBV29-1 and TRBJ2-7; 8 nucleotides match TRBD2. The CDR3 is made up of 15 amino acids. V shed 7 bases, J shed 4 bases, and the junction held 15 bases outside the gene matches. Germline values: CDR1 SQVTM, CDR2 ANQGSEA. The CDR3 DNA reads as TGCAGCGCGACAAAAGGGGTAGCGGGACTATACGAGCAGTACTTC. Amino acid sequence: CSATKGVAGLYEQYF.

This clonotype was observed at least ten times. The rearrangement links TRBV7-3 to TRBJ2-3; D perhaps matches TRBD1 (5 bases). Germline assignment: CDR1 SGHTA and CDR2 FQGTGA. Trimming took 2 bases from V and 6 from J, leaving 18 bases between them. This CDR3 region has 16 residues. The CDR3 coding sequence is TGTGCCAGCAGCTTAGCGCCGCAGGGTCGCTCGGATACGCAGTATTTT. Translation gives CASSLAPQGRSDTQYF.

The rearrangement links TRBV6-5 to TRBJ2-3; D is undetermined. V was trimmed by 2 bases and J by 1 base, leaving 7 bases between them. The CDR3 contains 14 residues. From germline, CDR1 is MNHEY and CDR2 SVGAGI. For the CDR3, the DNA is TGTGCCAGCAGTTACCCCGAGCGCACAGATACGCAGTATTTT. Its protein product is CASSYPERTDTQYF.

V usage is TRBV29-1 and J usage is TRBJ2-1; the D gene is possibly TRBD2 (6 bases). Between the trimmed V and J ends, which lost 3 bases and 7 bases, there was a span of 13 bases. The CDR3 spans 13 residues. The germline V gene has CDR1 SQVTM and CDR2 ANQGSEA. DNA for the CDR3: TGCAGCGTTGATCTAGCGCTATGGAATGAGCAGTTCTTC. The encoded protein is CSVDLALWNEQFF.

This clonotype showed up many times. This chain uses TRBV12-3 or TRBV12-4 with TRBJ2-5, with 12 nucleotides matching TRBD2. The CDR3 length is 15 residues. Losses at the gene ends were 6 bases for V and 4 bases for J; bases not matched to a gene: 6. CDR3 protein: CASRTLAGGPETQYF. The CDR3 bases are TGTGCCAGCAGAACACTAGCGGGGGGACCAGAGACCCAGTACTTC.

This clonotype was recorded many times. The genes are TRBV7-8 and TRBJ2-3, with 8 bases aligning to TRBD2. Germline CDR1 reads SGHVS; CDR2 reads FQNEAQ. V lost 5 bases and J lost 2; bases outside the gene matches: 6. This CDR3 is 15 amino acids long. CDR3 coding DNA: TGTGCCAGCAGCCCTAAGCGGGAGATCACAGATACGCAGTATTTT. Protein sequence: CASSPKREITDTQYF.

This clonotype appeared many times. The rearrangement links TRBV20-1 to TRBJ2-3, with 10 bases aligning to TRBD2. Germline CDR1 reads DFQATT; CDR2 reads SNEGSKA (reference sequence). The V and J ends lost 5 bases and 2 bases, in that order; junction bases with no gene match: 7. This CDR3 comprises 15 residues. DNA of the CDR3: TGCAGTGCTTCCAAGCTAGCGGGGGTCACAGATACGCAGTATTTT. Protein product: CSASKLAGVTDTQYF.

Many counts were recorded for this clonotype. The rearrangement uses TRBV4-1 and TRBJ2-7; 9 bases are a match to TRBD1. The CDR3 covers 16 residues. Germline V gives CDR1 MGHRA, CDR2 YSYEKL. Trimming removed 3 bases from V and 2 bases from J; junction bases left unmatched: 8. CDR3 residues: CASSQFRDRAPYEQYF. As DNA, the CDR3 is TGCGCCAGCAGCCAGTTCCGGGACAGGGCTCCCTACGAGCAGTACTTC.

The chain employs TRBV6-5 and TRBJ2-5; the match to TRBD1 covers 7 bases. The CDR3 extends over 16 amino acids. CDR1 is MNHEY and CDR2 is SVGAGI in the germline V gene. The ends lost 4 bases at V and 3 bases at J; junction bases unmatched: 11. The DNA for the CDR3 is TGTGCCAGCAGTTCGAGACAGGGTGAAGTGAAAGAGACCCAGTACTTC. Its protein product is CASSSRQGEVKETQYF.

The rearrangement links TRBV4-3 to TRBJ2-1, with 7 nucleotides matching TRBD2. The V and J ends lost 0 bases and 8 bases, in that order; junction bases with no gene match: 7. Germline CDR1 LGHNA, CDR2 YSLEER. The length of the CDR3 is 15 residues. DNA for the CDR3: TGCGCCAGCAGCCAAGATGGGGGAGGGCCGGATGAGCAGTTCTTC. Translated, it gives CASSQDGGGPDEQFF.

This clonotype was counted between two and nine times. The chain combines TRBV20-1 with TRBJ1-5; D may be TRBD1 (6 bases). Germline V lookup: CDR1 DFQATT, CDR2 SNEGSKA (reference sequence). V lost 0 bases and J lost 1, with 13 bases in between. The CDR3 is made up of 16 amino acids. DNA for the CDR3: TGCAGTGCTAGAGATCCTCGGGGGGCAAGCAATCAGCCCCAGCATTTT. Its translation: CSARDPRGASNQPQHF.

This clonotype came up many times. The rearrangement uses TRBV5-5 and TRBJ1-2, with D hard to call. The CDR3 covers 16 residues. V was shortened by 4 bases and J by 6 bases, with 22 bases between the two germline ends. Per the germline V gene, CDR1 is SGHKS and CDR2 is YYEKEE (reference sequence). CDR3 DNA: TGTGCCAGCAGCGAAGGACCGCGAAAATCTAAAGATGGCTACACCTTC. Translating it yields CASSEGPRKSKDGYTF.

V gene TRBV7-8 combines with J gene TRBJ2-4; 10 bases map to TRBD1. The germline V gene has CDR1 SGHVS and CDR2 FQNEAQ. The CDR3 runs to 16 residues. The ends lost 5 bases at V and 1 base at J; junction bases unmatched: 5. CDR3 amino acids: CASSPRDRGAKNIQYF. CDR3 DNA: TGTGCCAGCAGCCCCCGGGACAGGGGCGCCAAAAACATTCAGTACTTC.

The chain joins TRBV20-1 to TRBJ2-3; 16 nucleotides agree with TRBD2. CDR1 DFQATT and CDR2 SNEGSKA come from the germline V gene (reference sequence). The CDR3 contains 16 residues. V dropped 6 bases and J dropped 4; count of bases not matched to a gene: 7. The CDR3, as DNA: TGCAGTGCCACCGGGACTAGCGGGAGGGCCGCAGATACGCAGTATTTT. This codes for CSATGTSGRAADTQYF.

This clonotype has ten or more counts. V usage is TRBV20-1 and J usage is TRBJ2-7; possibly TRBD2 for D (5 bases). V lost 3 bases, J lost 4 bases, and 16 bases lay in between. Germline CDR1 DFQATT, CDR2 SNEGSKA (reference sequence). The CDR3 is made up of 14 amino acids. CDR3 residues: CSARSPGTTYEQYF. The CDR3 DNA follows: TGCAGTGCTAGGTCCCCGGGAACCACTTACGAGCAGTACTTC.

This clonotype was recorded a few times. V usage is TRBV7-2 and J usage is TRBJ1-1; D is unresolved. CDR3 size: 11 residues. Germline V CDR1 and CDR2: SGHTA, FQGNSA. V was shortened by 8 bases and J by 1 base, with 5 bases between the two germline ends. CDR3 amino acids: CASPGNTEAFF. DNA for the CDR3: TGTGCCAGCCCAGGGAACACTGAAGCTTTCTTT.